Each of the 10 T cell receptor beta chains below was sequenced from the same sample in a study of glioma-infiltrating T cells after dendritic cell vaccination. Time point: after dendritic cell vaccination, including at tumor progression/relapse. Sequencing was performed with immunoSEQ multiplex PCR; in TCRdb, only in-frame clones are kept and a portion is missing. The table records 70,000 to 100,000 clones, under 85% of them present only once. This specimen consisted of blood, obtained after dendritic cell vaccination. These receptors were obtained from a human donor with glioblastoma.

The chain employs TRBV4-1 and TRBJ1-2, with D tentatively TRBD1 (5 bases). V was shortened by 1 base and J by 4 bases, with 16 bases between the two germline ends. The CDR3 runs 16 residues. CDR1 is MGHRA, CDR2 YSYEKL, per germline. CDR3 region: CASSQGGEHRVYGYTF. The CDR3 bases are TGCGCCAGCAGCCAAGGGGGGGAGCACAGAGTCTATGGCTACACCTTC.

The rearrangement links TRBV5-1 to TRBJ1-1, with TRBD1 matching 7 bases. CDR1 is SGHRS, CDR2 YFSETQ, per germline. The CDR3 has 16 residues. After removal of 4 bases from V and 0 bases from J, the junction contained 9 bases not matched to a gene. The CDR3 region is CASSTSGQLLNTEAFF. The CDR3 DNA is TGCGCCAGCAGCACCTCGGGACAGCTACTGAACACTGAAGCTTTCTTT. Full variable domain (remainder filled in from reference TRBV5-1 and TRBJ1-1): KAGVTQTPRYLIKTRGQQVTLSCSPISGHRSVSWYQQTPGQGLQFLFEYFSETQRNKGNFPGRFSGRQFSNSRSEMNVSTLELGDSALYLCASSTSGQLLNTEAFFGQGTRLTVV.

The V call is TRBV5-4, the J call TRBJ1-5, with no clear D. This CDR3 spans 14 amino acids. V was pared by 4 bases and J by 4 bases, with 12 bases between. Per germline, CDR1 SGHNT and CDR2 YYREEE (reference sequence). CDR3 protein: CASSIGGSNQPQHF. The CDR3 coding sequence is TGTGCCAGCAGCATCGGTGGGAGTAATCAGCCCCAGCATTTT.

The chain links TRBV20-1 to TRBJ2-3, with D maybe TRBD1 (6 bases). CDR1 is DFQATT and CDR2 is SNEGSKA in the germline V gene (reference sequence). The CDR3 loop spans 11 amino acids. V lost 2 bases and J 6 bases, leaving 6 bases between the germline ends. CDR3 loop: CSARQGDTQYF. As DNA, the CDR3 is TGCAGTGCTAGACAGGGGGATACGCAGTATTTT.

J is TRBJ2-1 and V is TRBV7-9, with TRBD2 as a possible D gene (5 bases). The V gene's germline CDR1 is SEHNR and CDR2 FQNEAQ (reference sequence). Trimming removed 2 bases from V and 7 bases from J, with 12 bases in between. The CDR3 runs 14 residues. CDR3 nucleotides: TGTGCCAGCAGCTTAACCACTAGTTTTAATGAGCAGTTCTTC. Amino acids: CASSLTTSFNEQFF. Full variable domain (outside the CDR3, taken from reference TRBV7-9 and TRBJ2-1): DTGVSQNPRHKITKRGQNVTFRCDPISEHNRLYWYRQTLGQGPEFLTYFQNEAQLEKSRLLSDRFSAERPKGSFSTLEIQRTEQGDSAMYLCASSLTTSFNEQFFGPGTRLTVL.

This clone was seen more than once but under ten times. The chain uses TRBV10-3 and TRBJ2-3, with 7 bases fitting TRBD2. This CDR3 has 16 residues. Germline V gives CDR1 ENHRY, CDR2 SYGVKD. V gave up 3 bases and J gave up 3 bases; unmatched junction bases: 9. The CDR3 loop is CAISDPAGLSTDTQYF. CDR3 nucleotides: TGTGCCATCAGTGACCCAGCGGGGTTGAGTACAGATACGCAGTATTTT.

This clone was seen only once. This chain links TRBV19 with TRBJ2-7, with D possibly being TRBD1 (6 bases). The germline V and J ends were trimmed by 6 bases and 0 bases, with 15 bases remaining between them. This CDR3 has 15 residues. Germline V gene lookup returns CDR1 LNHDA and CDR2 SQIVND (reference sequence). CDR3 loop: CASSPSDSSSYEQYF. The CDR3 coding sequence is TGTGCCAGTAGCCCCTCGGACAGCAGCTCCTACGAGCAGTACTTC. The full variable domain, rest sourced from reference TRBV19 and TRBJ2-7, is DGGITQSPKYLFRKEGQNVTLSCEQNLNHDAMYWYRQDPGQGLRLIYYSQIVNDFQKGDIAEGYSVSREKKESFPLTVTSAQKNPTAFYLCASSPSDSSSYEQYFGPGTRLTVT.

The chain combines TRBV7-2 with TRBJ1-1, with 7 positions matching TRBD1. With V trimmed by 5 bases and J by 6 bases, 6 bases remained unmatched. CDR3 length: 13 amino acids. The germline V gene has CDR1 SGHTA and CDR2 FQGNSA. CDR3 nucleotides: TGTGCCAGCAGCGAAACAGGGGTAGCTGAAGCTTTCTTT. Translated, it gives CASSETGVAEAFF. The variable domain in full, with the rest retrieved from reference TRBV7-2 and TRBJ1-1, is GAGVSQSPSNKVTEKGKDVELRCDPISGHTALYWYRQSLGQGLEFLIYFQGNSAPDKSGLPSDRFSAERTGGSVSTLTIQRTQQEDSAVYLCASSETGVAEAFFGQGTRLTVV.

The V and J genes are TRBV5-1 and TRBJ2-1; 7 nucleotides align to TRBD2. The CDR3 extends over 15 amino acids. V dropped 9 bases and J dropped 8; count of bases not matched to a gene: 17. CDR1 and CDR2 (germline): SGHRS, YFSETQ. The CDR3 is CATTLSGGTKDEQFF. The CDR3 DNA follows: TGCGCCACCACGCTAAGTGGAGGGACTAAAGATGAGCAGTTCTTC.

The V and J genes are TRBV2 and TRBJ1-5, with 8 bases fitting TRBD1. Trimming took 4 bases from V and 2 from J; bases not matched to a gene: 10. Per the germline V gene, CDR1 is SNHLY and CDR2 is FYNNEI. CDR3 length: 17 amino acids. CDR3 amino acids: CASSAGTGREGNQPQHF. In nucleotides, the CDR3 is TGTGCCAGCAGTGCGGGGACAGGTAGGGAGGGCAATCAGCCCCAGCATTTT. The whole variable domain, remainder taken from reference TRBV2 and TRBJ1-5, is EPEVTQTPSHQVTQMGQEVILRCVPISNHLYFYWYRQILGQKVEFLVSFYNNEISEKSEIFDDQFSVERPDGSNFTLKIRSTKLEDSAMYFCASSAGTGREGNQPQHFGDGTRLSIL.